These T cell receptor beta chains were read from a single sample in a study of blood T cells in healthy people across ages. Each CDR3 protein gets one entry after TCRdb re-called the 5' RACE reads with MiXCR. The top ten clones hold about a fifth of a sample with hundreds of thousands of distinct CDR3 sequences, around 42% of them seen once. Sequencing was done on a sample of blood. The source is a man in his fifties or sixties in good health. Each CDR3 is given with its conserved first and last residue. The order of the fields is J gene, clone size, D gene, V gene, CDR3 protein, CDR3 DNA. A D gene is named only where the DNA matches it firmly. Expanded clones get a size class; other rows say once, few or many, or leave the size out.

>TRBJ2-5|NA|NA|TRBV5-5
CASSKRQYQETQYF
TGTGCCAGCAGCAAGCGACAATACCAAGAGACCCAGTACTTC
>TRBJ2-1|few|NA|TRBV7-2
CASSGRGESKEQFF
TGTGCCAGCAGCGGAAGGGGCGAGAGCAAGGAGCAGTTCTTC
>TRBJ2-7|NA|TRBD2|TRBV20-1
CSARLLAGGLTSYNEQYF
TGCAGTGCTAGGCTCCTAGCGGGGGGGCTGACCTCCTACAATGAGCAGTACTTC
>TRBJ1-1|NA|TRBD1|TRBV4-1
CASSHRQGALNTEAFF
TGCGCCAGCAGCCACCGACAGGGGGCGTTGAACACTGAAGCTTTCTTT
>TRBJ2-4|once|TRBD2|TRBV10-3
CAISDRGGTIKNIQYF
TGTGCCATCAGTGATCGGGGGGGAACGATCAAAAACATTCAGTACTTC
>TRBJ1-5|NA|NA|TRBV6-2/TRBV6-3
CASRKAGLQPQHF
TGTGCCAGCAGAAAGGCAGGGCTACAGCCCCAGCATTTT
>TRBJ2-2|NA|NA|TRBV2
CASSADLTNTGELFF
TGTGCCAGCAGTGCCGACTTGACGAACACCGGGGAGCTGTTTTTT
>TRBJ2-7|NA|TRBD2|TRBV7-2
CANKKTSGGNYEQYF
TGTGCCAACAAAAAGACTAGCGGGGGAAACTACGAGCAGTACTTC
>TRBJ1-1|NA|NA|TRBV27
CASSSQQEAFF
TGTGCCAGCAGTTCACAGCAGGAAGCTTTCTTT
>TRBJ1-5|NA|NA|TRBV11-2
CASSLDHTNQPQHF
TGTGCCAGCAGCTTAGATCACACAAATCAGCCCCAGCATTTT
>TRBJ2-3|many|NA|TRBV5-1
CASSLGFQGSDTQYF
TGCGCCAGCAGCTTGGGGTTTCAGGGTTCGGATACGCAGTATTTT
>TRBJ2-7|NA|NA|TRBV7-9
CASSLELSYGQYF
TGTGCCAGCAGCTTAGAGCTCTCCTACGGGCAGTACTTC
>TRBJ2-7|NA|TRBD2|TRBV13
CASSLWRLASSYEQYF
TGTGCCAGCAGCTTGTGGAGACTAGCCAGCTCCTACGAGCAGTACTTC
>TRBJ2-7|many|TRBD1|TRBV29-1
CSVSGTGLNEQYF
TGCAGCGTATCCGGGACAGGGCTGAACGAGCAGTACTTC
>TRBJ2-7|NA|TRBD1|TRBV20-1
CSASGTGYSFSYEQYF
TGCAGTGCTAGTGGGACAGGATATTCCTTCTCCTACGAGCAGTACTTC
>TRBJ1-2|NA|NA|TRBV14
CASSQDMTYGYTF
TGTGCCAGCAGCCAAGATATGACCTATGGCTACACCTTC
>TRBJ2-7|once|NA|TRBV27
CASRWARKDGYEQYF
TGTGCCAGCAGGTGGGCCCGCAAAGATGGGTACGAGCAGTACTTC
>TRBJ2-1|NA|TRBD2|TRBV5-8
CASRPASGEQFF
TGTGCCAGCCGACCAGCTAGCGGTGAGCAGTTCTTC
>TRBJ2-3|NA|TRBD2|TRBV6-2/TRBV6-3
CASSEGLPTDTQYF
TGTGCCAGCAGTGAGGGACTACCCACAGATACGCAGTATTTT
>TRBJ1-1|few|TRBD1|TRBV11-2
CASSLAGTGGTEAFF
TGTGCCAGCAGCTTGGCCGGGACAGGGGGAACTGAAGCTTTCTTT
>TRBJ2-7|NA|NA|TRBV19
CASSGSAGGPYEQYF
TGTGCCAGTAGCGGCTCGGCAGGGGGGCCCTACGAGCAGTACTTC
>TRBJ1-4|NA|NA|TRBV9
CAGSVEGEDILEKLFF
TGTGCCGGCAGCGTAGAGGGGGAGGACATATTGGAAAAACTGTTTTTT
>TRBJ2-7|few|NA|TRBV6-2/TRBV6-3
CASRANGRILTYEQYF
TGTGCCAGCAGGGCGAACGGACGGATCCTTACCTACGAGCAGTACTTC
>TRBJ1-1|NA|NA|TRBV5-5
CTSSSQGSTEAFF
TGTACCAGCAGCTCCCAGGGGAGTACTGAAGCTTTCTTT
>TRBJ2-3|NA|TRBD2|TRBV27
CASSLRTSGGPDTQYF
TGTGCCAGCAGTCTGAGGACTAGCGGGGGGCCAGATACGCAGTATTTT
>TRBJ2-5|NA|NA|TRBV12-3/TRBV12-4
CASSAGAAQETQYF
TGTGCCAGCAGTGCCGGGGCGGCCCAAGAGACCCAGTACTTC
>TRBJ2-1|NA|TRBD2|TRBV6-2/TRBV6-3
CASSYQAGGRNEQFF
TGTGCCAGCAGTTACCAGGCGGGGGGGCGTAATGAGCAGTTCTTC
>TRBJ2-6|few|NA|TRBV6-6
CAGSSGANVLTF
TGTGCCGGGAGCTCTGGGGCCAACGTCCTGACTTTC
>TRBJ2-2|NA|TRBD1|TRBV10-1
CASSGGPGQANTGELFF
TGCGCCAGCAGTGGTGGACCGGGACAGGCGAACACCGGGGAGCTGTTTTTT
>TRBJ2-7|NA|TRBD2|TRBV5-1
CASSLELAGVYNEQYF
TGCGCCAGCAGCTTGGAACTAGCGGGGGTTTACAATGAGCAGTACTTC
>TRBJ2-1|many|TRBD1|TRBV10-3
CATKRTGLSEQFF
TGTGCCACGAAGCGGACAGGTTTAAGTGAGCAGTTCTTC
>TRBJ2-2|NA|TRBD2|TRBV6-6
CASSYPGGQGSWFF
TGTGCCAGCAGTTACCCGGGGGGGCAGGGAAGTTGGTTTTTT
>TRBJ2-7|few|TRBD1|TRBV29-1
CSGGQTYEQYF
TGCAGCGGGGGACAGACATACGAGCAGTACTTC
>TRBJ2-5|NA|TRBD2|TRBV20-1
CSATNGGQETQYF
TGCAGTGCTACCAACGGGGGGCAAGAGACCCAGTACTTC
>TRBJ2-7|NA|NA|TRBV6-5
CASIPSRGARCEQYF
TGTGCCAGCATCCCAAGTCGGGGGGCCCGTTGCGAGCAGTACTTC
>TRBJ2-7|NA|NA|TRBV6-1
CASRGLQGQKSPYEQYF
TGTGCCAGCAGGGGCCTACAGGGACAAAAGTCGCCCTACGAGCAGTACTTC
>TRBJ2-2|few|NA|TRBV6-6
CASSWTVNTGELFF
TGTGCCAGCAGTTGGACGGTTAACACCGGGGAGCTGTTTTTT
>TRBJ1-6|NA|NA|TRBV5-1
CASNLYSWNSPLHF
TGCGCCAGCAACTTGTATTCGTGGAATTCACCCCTCCACTTT
>TRBJ1-2|NA|NA|TRBV25-1
CASSLNGRDNYGYTF
TGTGCCAGCAGTTTAAACGGCAGGGATAACTATGGCTACACCTTC
>TRBJ1-1|NA|TRBD1|TRBV7-9
CASSLRQGAEAFF
TGTGCCAGCAGCTTAAGACAGGGGGCAGAAGCTTTCTTT
>TRBJ1-1|NA|NA|TRBV7-2
CASSPQRQRNTEAFF
TGTGCCAGCAGCCCCCAAAGGCAGAGGAACACTGAAGCTTTCTTT
>TRBJ2-1|NA|TRBD2|TRBV20-1
CSATTGTSGGWEQFF
TGCAGTGCTACGACCGGGACTAGCGGGGGGTGGGAGCAGTTCTTC
>TRBJ2-7|NA|NA|TRBV7-9
CASGYRAYEQYF
TGTGCCAGCGGCTACAGGGCTTACGAGCAGTACTTC
>TRBJ2-5|NA|NA|TRBV28
CASGPGLNNEQYF
TGTGCCAGCGGCCCCGGGCTAAACAATGAGCAGTACTTC
>TRBJ1-4|few|NA|TRBV29-1
CSALHRVTEKLFF
TGCAGCGCATTGCATAGGGTGACTGAAAAACTGTTTTTT
>TRBJ1-2|NA|NA|TRBV5-1
CASSVDTQLYGYTF
TGCGCCAGCAGCGTGGACACTCAGCTCTATGGCTACACCTTC
>TRBJ2-3|few|NA|TRBV4-3
CASSQGGGDTQYF
TGCGCCAGCAGCCAGGGGGGAGGAGATACGCAGTATTTT
>TRBJ1-5|once|NA|TRBV7-2
CASSLYYDSPNQPQHF
TGTGCCAGCAGCTTATATTATGACAGCCCCAATCAGCCCCAGCATTTT
>TRBJ1-2|few|TRBD1|TRBV12-3/TRBV12-4
CASSLAQGASYGYTF
TGTGCCAGCAGTTTGGCTCAGGGGGCAAGCTATGGCTACACCTTC
>TRBJ2-3|many|NA|TRBV7-9
CASSLESIGTDTQYF
TGTGCCAGCAGCTTGGAGTCTATCGGTACAGATACGCAGTATTTT
>TRBJ2-5|few|TRBD2|TRBV7-9
CASSPGTSGDQETQYF
TGTGCCAGCAGCCCCGGGACTAGCGGGGATCAAGAGACCCAGTACTTC
>TRBJ1-1|once|NA|TRBV6-1
CANSESTGMSTEAFF
TGTGCCAACAGTGAATCAACAGGTATGAGCACTGAAGCTTTCTTT
>TRBJ1-2|few|NA|TRBV4-3
CASSQYRAGDYGYTF
TGCGCCAGCAGCCAATATCGGGCTGGAGACTATGGCTACACCTTC